This is a list of T cell receptor beta chains from one sample in a study of blood T cell repertoires in COVID-19. Clones were read by immunoSEQ multiplex PCR, and TCRdb kept only the in-frame ones, dropping some. The sample shows about 340,000 clones, roughly 86% of them seen only once. Sequenced material: peripheral blood. All receptors derive from a woman aged 70-85 years with COVID-19, enrolled during active disease. Each CDR3 is given with its conserved first and last residue. Each record gives: clone size, J gene, D gene, V gene, CDR3 protein, CDR3 DNA. D genes are given only for firm matches. The size of a clone is reported for some rows only, either as once, few or many, or as a class for expanded clones.

>.|TRBJ1-1|TRBD1|TRBV29-1
CSVAGSGGVASRNTEAFF
TGCAGCGTTGCGGGGTCAGGGGGCGTCGCGAGTCGGAACACTGAAGCTTTCTTT
>.|TRBJ2-3|.|TRBV5-4
CASSLETSSVSPDTQYF
TGTGCCAGCAGCTTGGAAACGTCTAGCGTAAGTCCGGATACGCAGTATTTT
>.|TRBJ1-5|.|TRBV3-1/TRBV3-2
CASTPGEGQPQHF
TGTGCCAGCACCCCCGGTGAGGGTCAGCCCCAGCATTTT
>.|TRBJ1-2|TRBD1|TRBV6-5
CASSHRDRLVYGYTF
TGTGCCAGCAGTCACCGGGACAGGTTGGTCTATGGCTACACCTTC
>many|TRBJ1-6|.|TRBV9
CASSVGLSAGVNSPLHF
TGTGCCAGCAGCGTAGGCCTTTCGGCAGGGGTTAATTCACCCCTCCACTTT
>.|TRBJ1-4|.|TRBV5-4
CASSYGGAYEKLFF
TGTGCCAGCTCGTACGGGGGGGCTTACGAAAAACTGTTTTTT
>.|TRBJ2-3|TRBD2|TRBV7-3
CASSLRPGLAGSTDTQYF
TGTGCCAGCAGCTTAAGGCCGGGACTAGCGGGGAGCACAGATACGCAGTATTTT
>.|TRBJ2-1|TRBD2|TRBV10-3
CAIETGLAGSSYNEQFF
TGTGCCATAGAAACCGGACTAGCTGGAAGCTCCTACAATGAGCAGTTCTTC
>.|TRBJ1-2|TRBD1|TRBV7-2
CASSLNRGTYGYTF
TGTGCCAGCAGTTTGAACAGGGGAACCTATGGCTACACCTTC
>.|TRBJ1-2|.|TRBV28
CASSSSAGDQGGGYTF
TGTGCCAGCAGTTCATCGGCCGGGGACCAGGGAGGGGGCTACACCTTC
>few|TRBJ1-6|.|TRBV5-6
CASSLDPGISSPLHF
TGTGCCAGCAGCTTGGACCCAGGTATCAGTTCACCCCTCCACTTT
>.|TRBJ1-1|.|TRBV5-1
CASSLWQGGIEAFF
TGCGCCAGCAGCTTGTGGCAGGGAGGGATTGAAGCTTTCTTT
>.|TRBJ2-7|TRBD2|TRBV5-6
CASSLGTSREQYF
TGTGCCAGCAGCTTAGGGACTAGCCGCGAGCAGTACTTC
>.|TRBJ2-1|TRBD1|TRBV5-1
CASSFTGEGRNEQFF
TGCGCCAGCAGCTTCACAGGGGAAGGAAGGAATGAGCAGTTCTTC
>.|TRBJ2-3|.|TRBV5-6
CASSLVSLVTDTQYF
TGTGCCAGCAGCTTGGTCTCACTCGTCACAGATACGCAGTATTTT
>.|TRBJ1-2|.|TRBV6-5
CASSYSKKWAYGYTF
TGTGCCAGCAGTTACTCTAAGAAGTGGGCCTATGGCTACACCTTC
>.|TRBJ1-5|.|TRBV2
CASSGVDKNYQPQHF
TGTGCCAGCAGTGGTGTGGACAAGAATTATCAGCCCCAGCATTTT
>.|TRBJ1-1|.|TRBV6-2/TRBV6-3
CASSYGRETEAFF
TGTGCCAGCAGTTACGGCAGGGAAACTGAAGCTTTCTTT
>.|TRBJ1-2|TRBD1|TRBV7-9
CASSQGTTGVNYGYTF
TGTGCCAGCAGCCAAGGGACAACAGGGGTAAACTATGGCTACACCTTC
>.|TRBJ1-2|.|TRBV29-1
CSVQYNGRGYGYTF
TGCAGCGTTCAATATAATGGCAGGGGCTATGGCTACACCTTC
>.|TRBJ2-7|TRBD1|TRBV6-5
CASSPLGTGAYEQYF
TGTGCCAGCAGTCCACTTGGGACAGGGGCGTACGAGCAGTACTTC
>.|TRBJ2-1|.|TRBV20-1
CSVTPDQQFF
TGCAGTGTAACTCCCGATCAGCAGTTCTTC
>.|TRBJ1-1|.|TRBV29-1
CSVRGESTEAFF
TGCAGCGTCCGAGGAGAGAGCACTGAAGCTTTCTTT
>.|TRBJ2-7|TRBD2|TRBV7-2
CASSLSAGGALYEQYF
TGTGCCAGCAGCTTAAGTGCGGGGGGAGCCCTCTACGAGCAGTACTTC
>few|TRBJ1-1|TRBD1|TRBV10-3
CAIRQGEDTEAFF
TGTGCCATAAGACAGGGGGAGGACACTGAAGCTTTCTTT